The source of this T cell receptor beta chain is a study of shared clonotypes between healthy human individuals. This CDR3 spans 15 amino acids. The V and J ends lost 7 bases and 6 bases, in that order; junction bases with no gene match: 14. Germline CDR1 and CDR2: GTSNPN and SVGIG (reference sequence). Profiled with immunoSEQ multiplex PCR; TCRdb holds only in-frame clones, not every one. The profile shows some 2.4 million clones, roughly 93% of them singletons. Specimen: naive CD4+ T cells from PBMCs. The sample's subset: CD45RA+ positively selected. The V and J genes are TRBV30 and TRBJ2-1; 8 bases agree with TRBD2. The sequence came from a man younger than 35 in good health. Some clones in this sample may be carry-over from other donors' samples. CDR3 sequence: CASKLMVAGINEQFF. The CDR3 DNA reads TGTGCCTCTAAACTGATGGTAGCGGGAATCAATGAGCAGTTCTTC.